This T cell receptor (beta chain) was sequenced for a study of graft-versus-host responses after intestinal transplantation. The CDR3 is 15 amino acids. Between the trimmed V and J ends, which lost 5 bases and 1 base, there was a span of 14 bases. Germline assignment: CDR1 SGHTA and CDR2 FQGTGA. Assay used: immunoSEQ multiplex PCR; TCRdb lists only in-frame clones, some missing. The sample has approximately 74,000 clones, approximately 92% seen once. V usage is TRBV7-3 and J usage is TRBJ1-1; D is uncertain. The sequence derives from a human patient who received an intestinal transplant, so some T cells may come from the graft donor. Here the sequenced sample was PBMCs, taken 98 days after intestinal transplantation. CDR3 DNA: TGTGCCAGCAGCGCCCTCGGGATGACGAACACTGAAGCTTTCTTT. Translating it yields CASSALGMTNTEAFF.